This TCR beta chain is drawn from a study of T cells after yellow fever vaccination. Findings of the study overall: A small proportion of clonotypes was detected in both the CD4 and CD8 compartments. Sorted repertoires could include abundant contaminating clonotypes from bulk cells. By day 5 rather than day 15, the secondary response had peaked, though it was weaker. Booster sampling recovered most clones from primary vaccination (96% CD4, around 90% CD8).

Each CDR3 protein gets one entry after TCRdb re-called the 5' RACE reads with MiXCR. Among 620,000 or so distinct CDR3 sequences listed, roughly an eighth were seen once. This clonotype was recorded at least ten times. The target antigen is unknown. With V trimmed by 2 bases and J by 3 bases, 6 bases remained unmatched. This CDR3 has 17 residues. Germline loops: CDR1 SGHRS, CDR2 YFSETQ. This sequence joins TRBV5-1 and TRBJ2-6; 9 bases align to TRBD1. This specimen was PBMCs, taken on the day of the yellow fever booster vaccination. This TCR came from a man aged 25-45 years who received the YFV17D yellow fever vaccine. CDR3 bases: TGCGCCAGCAGCTTTGGGACAGGGCAGAATGGGGCCAACGTCCTGACTTTC. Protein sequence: CASSFGTGQNGANVLTF.